This TCR beta chain was sequenced during a study of blood T cell repertoires in COVID-19. Study information: Nucleic acid was either cDNA or gDNA, and it came from T cells, B-cell-depleted T cells, or PBMCs.

Assay used: immunoSEQ multiplex PCR; TCRdb lists only in-frame clones, some missing. Here the sample spans 55,000 to 70,000 clones, around four fifths being singletons. Germline values: CDR1 LNHDA, CDR2 SQIVND (reference sequence). The V and J ends lost 5 bases and 4 bases, in that order; junction bases with no gene match: 12. The CDR3 runs 16 residues. This chain links TRBV19 with TRBJ1-1, with 8 bases matching TRBD1. Material: peripheral blood. The TCR was taken from a woman aged 80 or older with acute or convalescent COVID-19. CDR3: CASSPRTGSGSTEAFF. CDR3 in DNA: TGTGCCAGTAGTCCTCGGACAGGGTCGGGTAGCACTGAAGCTTTCTTT.